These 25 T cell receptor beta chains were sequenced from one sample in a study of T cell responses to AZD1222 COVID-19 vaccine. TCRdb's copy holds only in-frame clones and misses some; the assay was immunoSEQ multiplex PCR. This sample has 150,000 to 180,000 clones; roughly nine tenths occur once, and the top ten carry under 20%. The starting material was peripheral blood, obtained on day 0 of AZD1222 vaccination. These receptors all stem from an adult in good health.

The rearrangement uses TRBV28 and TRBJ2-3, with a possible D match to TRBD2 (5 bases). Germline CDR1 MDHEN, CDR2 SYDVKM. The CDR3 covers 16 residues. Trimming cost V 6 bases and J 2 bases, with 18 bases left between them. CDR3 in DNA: TGTGCCAGCAGCTCTACGCCTAGCTCCCTCACAGATACGCAGTATTTT. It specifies CASSSTPSSLTDTQYF.

The CDR3 sequence is CAWKTGMNTEAFF. The CDR3 DNA reads TGTGCCTGGAAAACAGGAATGAACACTGAAGCTTTCTTT. The rearrangement uses TRBV30 and TRBJ1-1; tentatively, D is TRBD1 (5 bases). Looked up from germline, CDR1 is GTSNPN and CDR2 is SVGIG (reference sequence). This CDR3 contains 13 residues. Trimming removed 4 bases at V and 0 bases at J, with 9 bases between.

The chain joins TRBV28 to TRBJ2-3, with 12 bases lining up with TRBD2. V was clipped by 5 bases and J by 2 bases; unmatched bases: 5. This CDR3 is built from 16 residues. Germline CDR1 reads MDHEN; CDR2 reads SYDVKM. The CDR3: CASSPRLAGDTDTQYF. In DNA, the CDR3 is TGTGCCAGCAGTCCGAGACTAGCGGGGGACACAGATACGCAGTATTTT. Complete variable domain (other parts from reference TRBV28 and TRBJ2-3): DVKVTQSSRYLVKRTGEKVFLECVQDMDHENMFWYRQDPGLGLRLIYFSYDVKMKEKGDIPEGYSVSREKKERFSLILESASTNQTSMYLCASSPRLAGDTDTQYFGPGTRLTVL.

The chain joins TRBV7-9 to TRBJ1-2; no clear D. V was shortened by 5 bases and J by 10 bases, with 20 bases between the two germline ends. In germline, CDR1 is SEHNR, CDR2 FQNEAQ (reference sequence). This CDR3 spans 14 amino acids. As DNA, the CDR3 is TGTGCCAGCAGCGATAGGACGGTAACCCCTTACTACACCTTC. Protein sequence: CASSDRTVTPYYTF.

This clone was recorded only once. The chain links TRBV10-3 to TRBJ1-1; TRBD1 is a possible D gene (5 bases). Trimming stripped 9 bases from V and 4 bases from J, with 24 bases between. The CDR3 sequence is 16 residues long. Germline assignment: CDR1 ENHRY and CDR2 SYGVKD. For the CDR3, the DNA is TGTGCCATAATGGGGGGGGATGGTCGCGGTAGCACTGAAGCTTTCTTT. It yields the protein CAIMGGDGRGSTEAFF.

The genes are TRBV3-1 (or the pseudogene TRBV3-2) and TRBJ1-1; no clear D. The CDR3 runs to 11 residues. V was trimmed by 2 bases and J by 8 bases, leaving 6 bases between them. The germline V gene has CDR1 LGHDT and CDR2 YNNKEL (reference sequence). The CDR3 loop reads CASSQLGEAFF. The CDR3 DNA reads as TGTGCCAGCAGCCAATTGGGGGAAGCTTTCTTT.

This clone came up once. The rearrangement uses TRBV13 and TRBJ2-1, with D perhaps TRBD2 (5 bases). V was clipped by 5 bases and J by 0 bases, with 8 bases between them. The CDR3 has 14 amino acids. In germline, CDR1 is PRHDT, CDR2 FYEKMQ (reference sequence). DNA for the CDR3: TGTGCCAGCAGCCGGGATTACTCCTACAATGAGCAGTTCTTC. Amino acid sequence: CASSRDYSYNEQFF.

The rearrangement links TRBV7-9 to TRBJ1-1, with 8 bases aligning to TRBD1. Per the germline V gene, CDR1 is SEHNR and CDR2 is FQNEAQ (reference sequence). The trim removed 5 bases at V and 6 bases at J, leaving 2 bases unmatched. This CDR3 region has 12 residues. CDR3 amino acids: CASSLTGAEAFF. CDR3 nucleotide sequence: TGTGCCAGCAGCCTGACAGGGGCTGAAGCTTTCTTT.

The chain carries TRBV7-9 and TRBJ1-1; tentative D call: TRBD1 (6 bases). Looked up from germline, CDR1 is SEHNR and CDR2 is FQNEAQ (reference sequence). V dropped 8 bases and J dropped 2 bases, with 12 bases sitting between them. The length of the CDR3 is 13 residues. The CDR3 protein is CASLTGLNTEAFF. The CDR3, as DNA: TGTGCCAGCTTAACAGGGCTTAACACTGAAGCTTTCTTT.

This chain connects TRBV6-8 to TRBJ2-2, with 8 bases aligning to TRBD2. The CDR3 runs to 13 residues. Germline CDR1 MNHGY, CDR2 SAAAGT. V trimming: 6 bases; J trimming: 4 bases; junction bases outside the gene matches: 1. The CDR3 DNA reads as TGTGCCAGCAGCGGGACTAGCACCGGGGAGCTGTTTTTT. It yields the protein CASSGTSTGELFF.

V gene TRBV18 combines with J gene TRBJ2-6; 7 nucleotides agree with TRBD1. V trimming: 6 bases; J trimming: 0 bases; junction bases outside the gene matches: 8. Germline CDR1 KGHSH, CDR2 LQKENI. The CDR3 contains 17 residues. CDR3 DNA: TGTGCCAGCTCTCAAGGGGGCCCCCGCTCTGGGGCCAACGTCCTGACTTTC. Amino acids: CASSQGGPRSGANVLTF.

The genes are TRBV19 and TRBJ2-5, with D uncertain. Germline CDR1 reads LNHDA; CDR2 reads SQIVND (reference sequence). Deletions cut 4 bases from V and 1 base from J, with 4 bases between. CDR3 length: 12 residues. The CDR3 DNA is TGTGCCAGTAGTAACCTCCAAGAGACCCAGTACTTC. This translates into CASSNLQETQYF.

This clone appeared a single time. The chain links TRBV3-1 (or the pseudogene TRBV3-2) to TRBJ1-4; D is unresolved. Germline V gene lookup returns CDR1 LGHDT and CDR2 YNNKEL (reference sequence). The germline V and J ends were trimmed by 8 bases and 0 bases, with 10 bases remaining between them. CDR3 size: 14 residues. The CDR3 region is CASGFRTTNEKLFF. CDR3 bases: TGTGCCAGCGGGTTTCGGACAACTAATGAAAAACTGTTTTTT.

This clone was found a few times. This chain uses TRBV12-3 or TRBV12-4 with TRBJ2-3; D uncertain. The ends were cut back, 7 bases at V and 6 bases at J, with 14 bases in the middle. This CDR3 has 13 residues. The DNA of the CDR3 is TGTGCCAGCACCTTTTTTGGGTCCGATACGCAGTATTTT. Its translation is CASTFFGSDTQYF.

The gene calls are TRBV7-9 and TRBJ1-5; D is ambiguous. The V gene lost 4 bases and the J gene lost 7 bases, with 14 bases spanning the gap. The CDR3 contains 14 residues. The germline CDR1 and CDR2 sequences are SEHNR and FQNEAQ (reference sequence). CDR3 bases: TGTGCCAGCAGCTCACGGGCGGCACGGCAGCCCCAGCATTTT. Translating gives CASSSRAARQPQHF.

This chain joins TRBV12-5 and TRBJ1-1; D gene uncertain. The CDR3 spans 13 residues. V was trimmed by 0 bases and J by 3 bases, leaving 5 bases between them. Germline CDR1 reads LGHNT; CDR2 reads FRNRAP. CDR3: CASGLVFDTEAFF. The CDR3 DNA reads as TGTGCTAGTGGTTTGGTGTTTGACACTGAAGCTTTCTTT.

The CDR3 region has the DNA TGTGCCAGCAGTTTAAACACGGGTGGGGGTTACTTCTACGAGCAGTACTTC. Residues: CASSLNTGGGYFYEQYF. The chain has TRBV28 and TRBJ2-7; D assignment may be TRBD1 or TRBD2 (5 bases each). Germline V gene lookup returns CDR1 MDHEN and CDR2 SYDVKM. The CDR3 sequence is 17 residues long. V lost 2 bases, J lost 3 bases, and 20 bases lay in between.

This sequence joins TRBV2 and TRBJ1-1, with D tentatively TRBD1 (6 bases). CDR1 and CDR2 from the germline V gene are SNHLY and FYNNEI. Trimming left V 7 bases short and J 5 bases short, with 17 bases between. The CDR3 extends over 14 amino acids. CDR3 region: CASTEERGGTEAFF. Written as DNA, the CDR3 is TGTGCCAGCACCGAGGAGAGGGGGGGGACTGAAGCTTTCTTT. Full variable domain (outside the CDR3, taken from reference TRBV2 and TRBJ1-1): EPEVTQTPSHQVTQMGQEVILRCVPISNHLYFYWYRQILGQKVEFLVSFYNNEISEKSEIFDDQFSVERPDGSNFTLKIRSTKLEDSAMYFCASTEERGGTEAFFGQGTRLTVV.

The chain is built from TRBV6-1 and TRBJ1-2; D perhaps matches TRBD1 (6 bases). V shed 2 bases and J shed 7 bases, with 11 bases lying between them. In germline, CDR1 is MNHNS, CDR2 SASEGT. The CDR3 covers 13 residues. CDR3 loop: CASSERGYGGYTF. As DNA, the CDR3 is TGTGCCAGCAGTGAAAGGGGGTACGGTGGCTACACCTTC.

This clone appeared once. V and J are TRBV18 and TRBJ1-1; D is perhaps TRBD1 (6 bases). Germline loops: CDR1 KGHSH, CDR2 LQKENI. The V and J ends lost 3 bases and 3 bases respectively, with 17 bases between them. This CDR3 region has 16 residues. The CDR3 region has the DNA TGTGCCAGCTCACCGCTAGGAGGGGGGCATGACACTGAAGCTTTCTTT. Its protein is CASSPLGGGHDTEAFF.

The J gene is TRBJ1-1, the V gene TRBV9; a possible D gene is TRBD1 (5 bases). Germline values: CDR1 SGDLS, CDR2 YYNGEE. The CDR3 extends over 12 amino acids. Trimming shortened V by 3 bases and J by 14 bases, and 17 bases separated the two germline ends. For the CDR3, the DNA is TGTGCCAGCAGCGACGGCTCGGGGCTGCCCTTCTTT. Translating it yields CASSDGSGLPFF.

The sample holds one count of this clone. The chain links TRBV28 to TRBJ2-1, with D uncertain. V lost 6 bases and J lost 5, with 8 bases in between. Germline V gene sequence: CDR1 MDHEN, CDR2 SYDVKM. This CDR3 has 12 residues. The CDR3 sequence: CASSLNNNEQFF. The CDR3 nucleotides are TGTGCCAGCAGCCTCAATAACAATGAGCAGTTCTTC.

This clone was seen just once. The CDR3 DNA follows: TGCGCCAGCAGCGGGGGACAGCAAGCCTACGAGCAGTACTTC. Translation gives CASSGGQQAYEQYF. The chain uses TRBV5-1 and TRBJ2-7; TRBD1 aligns across 7 bases. The germline CDR1 and CDR2 sequences are SGHRS and YFSETQ. The CDR3 consists of 14 residues. Trimming at V came to 4 bases and at J to 2 bases, leaving 6 bases not matched to a gene.

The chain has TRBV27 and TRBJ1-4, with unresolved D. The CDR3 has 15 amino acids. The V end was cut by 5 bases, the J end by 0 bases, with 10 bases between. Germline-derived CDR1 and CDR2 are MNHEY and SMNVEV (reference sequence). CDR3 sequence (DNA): TGTGCCAGCAGTACAACACCGACAACTAATGAAAAACTGTTTTTT. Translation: CASSTTPTTNEKLFF.

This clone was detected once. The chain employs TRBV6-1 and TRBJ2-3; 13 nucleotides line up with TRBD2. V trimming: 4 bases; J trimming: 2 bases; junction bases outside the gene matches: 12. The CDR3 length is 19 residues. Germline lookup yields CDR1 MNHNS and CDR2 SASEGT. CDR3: CASSGRLAGGRHITDTQYF. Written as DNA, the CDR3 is TGTGCCAGCAGTGGGAGACTAGCGGGGGGCCGACACATCACAGATACGCAGTATTTT.